Included here is one T cell receptor (beta chain) sequence, with context. This specimen comes from a study of blood T cell repertoires in COVID-19. Study context: The analysed material was cDNA or gDNA that came from T cells, B-cell-depleted T cells, or PBMCs.

Enrollment of patients from Seattle took place during active infection, with longitudinal follow-up. The assay was immunoSEQ multiplex PCR, and TCRdb's table has in-frame clones only and misses some. Of some 300,000 clones in the sample, around nine tenths were seen once. Deletions cut 4 bases from V and 5 bases from J, with 11 bases between. Germline V gene sequence: CDR1 SQVTM, CDR2 ANQGSEA. There are 12 residues in the CDR3. The rearrangement joins TRBV29-1 to TRBJ1-2; TRBD1 might be the D (6 bases). This clonotype was obtained from a woman younger than 45 with COVID-19, enrolled during active disease. Sequencing was performed on peripheral blood. Written as DNA, the CDR3 is TGCAGCGTTGCTGGGGGCCTATATGGCTACACCTTC. It codes for CSVAGGLYGYTF.